Here is one T cell receptor (beta chain) with its context. The sample originates from a study of blood T cell repertoires in COVID-19. As for the study in general: Material from acute and convalescent COVID-19 was sourced from the United States, Italy and Spain. T cells, B-cell-depleted T cells, or PBMCs supplied cDNA or gDNA.

Participants had their cohort set by participant-reported clinical history. Recovered Cohort 3 donors showed two negative PCRs, clearance, or symptom resolution. CDR3 length equals 12 residues. With 2 bases removed from V and 7 bases from J, the gap between germline ends came to 9 bases. Germline V CDR1 and CDR2: KGHSH, LQKENI. Libraries were prepared by immunoSEQ multiplex PCR; TCRdb keeps only in-frame clonotypes and omits some of them. The profile covers 300,000 to 350,000 clones, with over 70% appearing a single time and around 5% taken by the ten largest. The clonotype comes from a man aged 25 to 40 who had recovered from COVID-19. Sequenced sample: PBMCs or T cells enriched from blood (not recorded which). The V gene is TRBV18, the J gene TRBJ2-7, with D possibly being TRBD1 (5 bases). The CDR3, as DNA: TGTGCCAGCTCACCATTGTCAGGGGAGCAGTACTTC. This codes for CASSPLSGEQYF.